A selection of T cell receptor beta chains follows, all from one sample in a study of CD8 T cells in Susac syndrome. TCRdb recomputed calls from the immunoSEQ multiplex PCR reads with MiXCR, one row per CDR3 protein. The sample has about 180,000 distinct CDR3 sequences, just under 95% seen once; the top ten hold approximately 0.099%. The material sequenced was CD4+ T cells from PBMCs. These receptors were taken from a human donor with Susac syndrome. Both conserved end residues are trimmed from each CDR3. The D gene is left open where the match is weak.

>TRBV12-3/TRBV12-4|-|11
ASSFSGATGYT
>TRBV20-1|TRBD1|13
SASSPYTRQGVEF
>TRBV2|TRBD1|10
ASSEWGQIQH
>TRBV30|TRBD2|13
AWSALGGGVYEQY
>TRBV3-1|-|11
ASSLTHTDTQY
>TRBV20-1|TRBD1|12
SASDDREGSPLH
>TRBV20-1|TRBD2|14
RGAPGLAGASHEQY
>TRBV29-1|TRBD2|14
SVGGGALKGLGEQY
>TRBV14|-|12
ASSQDRNSYEQY
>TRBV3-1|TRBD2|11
ASSSRTRREQF
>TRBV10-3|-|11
AILNGQSHGAF
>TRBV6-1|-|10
ASSEWGNEQF
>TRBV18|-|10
ASSLEGDEQY
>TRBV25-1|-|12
ASSESRNTGELF
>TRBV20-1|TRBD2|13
SARDQTSGRPEQF
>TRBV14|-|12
ASSQDWNLYEQY
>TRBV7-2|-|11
ASSQLIQETQY
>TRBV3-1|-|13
ASSQGGVSYNEQF
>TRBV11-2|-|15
ASSLDYGVGGSNEQF
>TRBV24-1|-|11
ATSGDSTDTQY
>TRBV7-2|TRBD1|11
ASSVGQVYEQY
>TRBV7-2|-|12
ASSVSTAYNEQF
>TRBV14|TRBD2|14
ASSQTSGRLVDTQY
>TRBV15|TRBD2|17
ATSRDPPLAGGSTGELF
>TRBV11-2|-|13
ASSLSRGFKEKLF
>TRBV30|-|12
AWSYRGRISPLH
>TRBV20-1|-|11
SASRRTSTEAF
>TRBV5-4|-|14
ASSIGRPRMRETQY
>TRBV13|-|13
ASSLGPDLNSPLH
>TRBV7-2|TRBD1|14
ASSPWTGDFNQPQH
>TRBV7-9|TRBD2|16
ASSLVPAREVLVDTQY
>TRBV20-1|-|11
SALLSRADTQY
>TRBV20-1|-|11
SAAGLGGEKLF
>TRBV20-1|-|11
SARRFGNQPQH
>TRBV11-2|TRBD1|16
ASSLSIGTGGWSYEQY
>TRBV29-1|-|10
SVGTASYEQY
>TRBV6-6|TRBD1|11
ASNDRVNYGYT
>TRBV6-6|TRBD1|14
ASSSYPGQGEETQY
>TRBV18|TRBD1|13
ASSPWDRETYGYT
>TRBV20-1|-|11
SASKVDYYGYT
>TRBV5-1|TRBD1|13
ASSREGDRDTEAF
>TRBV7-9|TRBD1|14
ASSLDGQVPAHEQY
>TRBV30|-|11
AWAQQANYGYT
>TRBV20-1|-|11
SAKEGFPYEQY
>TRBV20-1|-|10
SASDGNYGYT
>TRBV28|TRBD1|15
ASHGPKPGQGLNEQF
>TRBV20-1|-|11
SARVRLRSEQF
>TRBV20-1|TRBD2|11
SAPPPSGNEQF
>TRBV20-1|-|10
SATRDSTEAF
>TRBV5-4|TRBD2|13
ASSPVAGGTDTQY
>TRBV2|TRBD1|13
ASSQLTGGSGVLT